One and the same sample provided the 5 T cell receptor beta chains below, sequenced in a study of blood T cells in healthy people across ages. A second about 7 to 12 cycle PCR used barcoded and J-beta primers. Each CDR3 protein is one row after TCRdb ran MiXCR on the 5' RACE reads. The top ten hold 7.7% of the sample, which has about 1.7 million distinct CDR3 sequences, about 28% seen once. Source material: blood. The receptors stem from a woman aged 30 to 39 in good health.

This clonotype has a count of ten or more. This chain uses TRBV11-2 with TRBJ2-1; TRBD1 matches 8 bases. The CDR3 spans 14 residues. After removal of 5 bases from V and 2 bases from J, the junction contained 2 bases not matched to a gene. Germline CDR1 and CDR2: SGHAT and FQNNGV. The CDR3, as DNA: TGTGCCAGCAGCAGGGGACAGGCCTACAATGAGCAGTTCTTC. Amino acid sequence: CASSRGQAYNEQFF.

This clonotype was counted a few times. The CDR3: CSAGRQGSTEAFF. The CDR3 DNA sequence: TGCAGTGCTGGACGACAGGGGAGCACTGAAGCTTTCTTT. The chain carries TRBV20-1 and TRBJ1-1; TRBD1 aligns across 8 bases. Losses at the gene ends were 5 bases for V and 4 bases for J; bases not matched to a gene: 6. The CDR3 is 13 residues long. In germline, CDR1 is DFQATT, CDR2 SNEGSKA (reference sequence).

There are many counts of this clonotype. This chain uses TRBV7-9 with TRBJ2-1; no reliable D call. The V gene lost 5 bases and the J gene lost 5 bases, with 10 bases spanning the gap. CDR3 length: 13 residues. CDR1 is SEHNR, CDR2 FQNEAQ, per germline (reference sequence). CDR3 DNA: TGTGCCAGCAGCCCGGCTTCAGACAATGAGCAGTTCTTC. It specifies CASSPASDNEQFF.

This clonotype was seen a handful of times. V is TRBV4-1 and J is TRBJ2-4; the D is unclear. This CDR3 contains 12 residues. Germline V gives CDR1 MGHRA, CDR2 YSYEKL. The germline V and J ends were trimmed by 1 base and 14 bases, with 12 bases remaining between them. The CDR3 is CASSQGPVPEYF. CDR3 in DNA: TGCGCCAGCAGCCAAGGACCAGTTCCGGAGTACTTC.

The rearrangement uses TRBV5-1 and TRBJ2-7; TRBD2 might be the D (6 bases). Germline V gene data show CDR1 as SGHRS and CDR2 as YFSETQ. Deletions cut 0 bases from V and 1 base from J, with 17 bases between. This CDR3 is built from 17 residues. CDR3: CASSLEGPGLGSYEQYF. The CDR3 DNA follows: TGCGCCAGCAGCTTGGAGGGACCGGGACTTGGATCCTACGAGCAGTACTTC.